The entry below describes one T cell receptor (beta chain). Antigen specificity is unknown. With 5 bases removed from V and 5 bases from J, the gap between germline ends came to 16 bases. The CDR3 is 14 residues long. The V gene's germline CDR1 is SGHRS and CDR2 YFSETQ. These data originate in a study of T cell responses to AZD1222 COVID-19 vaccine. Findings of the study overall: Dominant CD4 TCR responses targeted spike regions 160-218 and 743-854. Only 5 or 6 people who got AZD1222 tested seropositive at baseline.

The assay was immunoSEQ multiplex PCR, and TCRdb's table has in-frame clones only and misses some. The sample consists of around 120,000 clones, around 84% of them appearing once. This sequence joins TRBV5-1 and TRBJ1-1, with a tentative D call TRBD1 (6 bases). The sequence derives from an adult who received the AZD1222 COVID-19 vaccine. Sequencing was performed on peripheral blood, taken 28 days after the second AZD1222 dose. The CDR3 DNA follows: TGCGCCAGCAGGTATTGGGGGGCTTTGACTGAAGCTTTCTTT. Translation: CASRYWGALTEAFF.